This is a list of T cell receptor beta chains from one sample in a study of cytomegalovirus exposure and HLA in healthy donors. Assay: immunoSEQ multiplex PCR; the TCRdb copy retains only in-frame clones and omits some. This table holds some 90,000 clones, about four fifths found once. The material sequenced was PBMCs. These TCRs come from a female donor in good health and CMV-seropositive. Each CDR3 is given with its conserved first and last residue. The order of the fields is J gene, V gene, CDR3 protein.

>TRBJ2-1|TRBV7-2
CASRGSGVSYNEQFF
>TRBJ1-6|TRBV9
CASNPQDSNSPLHF
>TRBJ2-3|TRBV6-5
CASSIDSGRTDTQYF
>TRBJ2-7|TRBV7-2
CASSFGTSGPPISYEQYF
>TRBJ2-7|TRBV5-1
CASSLTGRGGYEQYF
>TRBJ1-5|TRBV9
CASSLGQGKNQPQHF
>TRBJ1-1|TRBV5-1
CASSSTGRNTEAFF
>TRBJ2-3|TRBV7-2
CASSSSPGHLTDTQYF
>TRBJ2-3|TRBV30
CAWRPRALTDTQYF
>TRBJ1-2|TRBV7-9
CASSARQREMDYGYTF
>TRBJ2-5|TRBV2
CASSRSDLETQYF
>TRBJ2-7|TRBV7-2
CASTLIKGSYEQYF
>TRBJ2-5|TRBV7-8
CASSFSPTGGVRETQYF
>TRBJ1-5|TRBV7-2
CASSTGLVGQPQHF
>TRBJ2-3|TRBV2
CASSVLADTQYF
>TRBJ1-3|TRBV29-1
CSVEDRGQPAGNTIYF
>TRBJ2-7|TRBV7-9
CASSGDRGVYEQYF
>TRBJ1-5|TRBV10-3
CAIKDRVDQPQHF
>TRBJ2-7|TRBV4-2
CASSQGQRTSYYEQYF
>TRBJ2-7|TRBV7-9
CASSLAWQGADEQYF
>TRBJ2-2|TRBV2
CASSRTSGGANTGELFF
>TRBJ2-7|TRBV4-3
CASSQERASSHEQYF
>TRBJ1-1|TRBV4-3
CASSPGTALLGNTEAFF
>TRBJ1-4|TRBV30
CAWSVQGSEKLFF